Below, 25 T cell receptor beta chains from the same sample are listed, as sequenced in a study of T-cell memory formation after mild COVID-19. TCRdb redid the calling of the 5' RACE reads with MiXCR, one entry per CDR3 protein. The sample includes approximately 290,000 distinct CDR3 sequences, around 8% of them seen just once. Sequencing was done on a sample of PBMCs or a T cell subset sorted from them (not recorded which). The receptor source for this set is a man aged 18 to 29 who had mild COVID-19 (a few samples of this study predate the infection). Cell type and time point are not known.

This clonotype has only one observation. The chain joins TRBV24-1 to TRBJ2-1; 9 positions agree with TRBD2. The trim removed 2 bases at V and 4 bases at J, leaving 5 bases unmatched. The CDR3 totals 16 residues. The V gene's germline CDR1 is KGHDR and CDR2 SFDVKD. The DNA of the CDR3 is TGTGCCACCAGTGATTCGTTCGCGGGGGGGTACAATGAGCAGTTCTTC. It is translated as CATSDSFAGGYNEQFF.

The sample holds a few counts of this clonotype. The rearrangement joins TRBV2 to TRBJ2-3; D may be TRBD1 (6 bases). The CDR3 has 13 residues. V lost 4 bases and J lost 4, with 9 bases in between. CDR1 and CDR2 (germline): SNHLY, FYNNEI. The CDR3 region has the DNA TGTGCCAGCAGTGCAGGGGTTGCAGATACGCAGTATTTT. It translates to CASSAGVADTQYF. The full variable domain, its missing parts supplied by reference TRBV2 and TRBJ2-3, is EPEVTQTPSHQVTQMGQEVILRCVPISNHLYFYWYRQILGQKVEFLVSFYNNEISEKSEIFDDQFSVERPDGSNFTLKIRSTKLEDSAMYFCASSAGVADTQYFGPGTRLTVL.

This clonotype was picked up a small number of times. The V gene is TRBV4-1, the J gene TRBJ2-7; D unclear. V shed 0 bases and J shed 6 bases, with 12 bases lying between them. The CDR3 runs 14 residues. Germline loops: CDR1 MGHRA, CDR2 YSYEKL. DNA for the CDR3: TGCGCCAGCAGCCAAGAACGTAGTGGTTTCGAGCAGTACGTC. It encodes CASSQERSGFEQYV.

There are a few counts of this clonotype. The gene calls are TRBV5-1 and TRBJ1-3, with D maybe TRBD1 (5 bases). The V end was cut by 0 bases, the J end by 4 bases, with 14 bases between. The CDR3 runs to 16 residues. The germline CDR1 and CDR2 sequences are SGHRS and YFSETQ. The chain's CDR3 is CASSLDPGYTGNTIYF. CDR3 DNA: TGCGCCAGCAGCTTGGACCCAGGGTATACCGGAAACACCATATATTTT.

This clonotype occurred many times. This CDR3 is CASSLASGGLYEQYV. The CDR3 coding sequence is TGCGCCAGCAGCTTGGCTAGCGGGGGGTTATACGAGCAGTACGTC. The chain combines TRBV5-1 with TRBJ2-7, with TRBD2 matching 11 bases. Germline V gives CDR1 SGHRS, CDR2 YFSETQ. With V trimmed by 0 bases and J by 4 bases, 3 bases remained unmatched. The CDR3 has 15 residues.

Written as DNA, the CDR3 is TGTGCCACCAGTGATGGACGACATGGCTACACCTTC. It is translated as CATSDGRHGYTF. The V gene is TRBV24-1, the J gene TRBJ1-2; D is unresolved. CDR1 and CDR2 from the germline V gene are KGHDR and SFDVKD. The CDR3 length is 12 residues. V lost 3 bases and J 6 bases, leaving 7 bases between the germline ends.

This clonotype was recorded at least ten times. V gene TRBV5-1 combines with J gene TRBJ1-1; D not certain. Trimming left V 5 bases short and J 1 base short, with 12 bases between. Germline lookup yields CDR1 SGHRS and CDR2 YFSETQ. The CDR3 runs 14 residues. The CDR3 protein is CASRGMGPNTEAFF. The CDR3 nucleotides are TGCGCCAGCAGGGGGATGGGCCCGAACACTGAAGCTTTCTTT. The full variable domain, with the rest looked up from reference TRBV5-1 and TRBJ1-1, is KAGVTQTPRYLIKTRGQQVTLSCSPISGHRSVSWYQQTPGQGLQFLFEYFSETQRNKGNFPGRFSGRQFSNSRSEMNVSTLELGDSALYLCASRGMGPNTEAFFGQGTRLTVV.

The chain is built from TRBV7-3 and TRBJ2-1; TRBD2 aligns across 12 bases. V lost 5 bases to trimming and J lost 0 bases; unmatched junction nucleotides: 5. Looked up from germline, CDR1 is SGHTA and CDR2 is FQGTGA. The CDR3 contains 17 residues. The CDR3 spells CASSRLAGASSYNEQFF. The CDR3 DNA reads TGTGCCAGCAGCAGACTAGCGGGGGCCTCCTCCTACAATGAGCAGTTCTTC.

This clonotype was recorded many times. J is TRBJ2-7 and V is TRBV12-3 or TRBV12-4; D may be TRBD2 (6 bases). V dropped 4 bases and J dropped 7 bases, with 11 bases sitting between them. The CDR3 runs 12 residues. Here the CDR3 reads CASSSGGVEQYF. DNA for the CDR3: TGTGCCAGCAGTTCAGGAGGGGTTGAGCAGTACTTC.

The V gene is TRBV7-9, the J gene TRBJ2-5, with 10 nucleotides matching TRBD2. Germline V gene sequence: CDR1 SEHNR, CDR2 FQNEAQ (reference sequence). The length of the CDR3 is 16 residues. Trimming cost V 2 bases and J 4 bases; bases outside gene matches: 7. The CDR3 loop reads CASSLTSGVSGETQYF. The CDR3 region has the DNA TGTGCCAGCAGCTTAACTAGCGGGGTGTCCGGAGAGACCCAGTACTTC.

This clonotype was detected many times. The rearrangement joins TRBV7-2 to TRBJ1-1, with 8 nucleotides matching TRBD1. With V trimmed by 5 bases and J by 5 bases, 10 bases remained unmatched. This CDR3 has 15 amino acids. Germline CDR1 and CDR2: SGHTA and FQGNSA. Written as DNA, the CDR3 is TGTGCCAGCAGCCCCCAGGGGGCGAGGAAAACTGAAGCTTTCTTT. Translating gives CASSPQGARKTEAFF.

This clonotype was seen a handful of times. The rearrangement links TRBV7-9 to TRBJ1-5; no clear D gene. The CDR3 has 12 residues. CDR1 SEHNR and CDR2 FQNEAQ come from the germline V gene (reference sequence). Trimming left V 3 bases short and J 6 bases short, with 6 bases between. CDR3 amino acids: CASSFGSQPQHF. The CDR3 nucleotides are TGTGCCAGCAGCTTTGGTAGTCAGCCCCAGCATTTT.

J is TRBJ2-7 and V is TRBV5-1; perhaps TRBD1 as D (6 bases). Trimming took off 3 bases at V and 0 bases at J, with 16 bases between the two ends. Germline lookup yields CDR1 SGHRS and CDR2 YFSETQ. This CDR3 is 16 amino acids long. The CDR3, as DNA: TGCGCCAGCAGCTCCGCCAGGGGATGGAACTCCTACGAGCAGTACTTC. As protein: CASSSARGWNSYEQYF.

In this sample, this clonotype turned up a few times. This chain uses TRBV7-2 with TRBJ2-7, with D maybe TRBD1 (5 bases). The CDR3 loop spans 15 amino acids. Deletions cut 1 base from V and 3 bases from J, with 13 bases between. Germline-derived CDR1 and CDR2 are SGHTA and FQGNSA. CDR3 sequence reads: CASSLGRQSNYEQYV. CDR3 sequence (DNA): TGTGCCAGCAGCTTAGGTAGACAGAGTAACTACGAGCAGTACGTC.

There are a few counts of this clonotype. Here the CDR3 DNA reads TGTGCCAGCAGCTCGGACAGGGCGAATGGCTACACCTTC. Protein sequence: CASSSDRANGYTF. V usage is TRBV7-3 and J usage is TRBJ1-2; TRBD1 agrees at 8 bases. Germline V CDR1 and CDR2: SGHTA, FQGTGA. Trimming took 4 bases from V and 6 from J; bases not matched to a gene: 4. The CDR3 length is 13 residues.

This chain links TRBV5-1 with TRBJ1-2; 8 bases line up with TRBD1. Germline assignment: CDR1 SGHRS and CDR2 YFSETQ. Trimming at V came to 4 bases and at J to 8 bases, leaving 13 bases not matched to a gene. CDR3 length: 15 amino acids. Here the CDR3 reads CASSPSGQEGLGYTF. The CDR3 region has the DNA TGCGCCAGCAGCCCCTCGGGACAGGAGGGACTGGGCTACACCTTC.

This clonotype was seen many times. The J gene is TRBJ2-6, the V gene TRBV7-3; D unresolved. Germline values: CDR1 SGHTA, CDR2 FQGTGA. The V and J ends lost 1 base and 0 bases respectively, with 7 bases between them. There are 16 residues in the CDR3. The CDR3 reads CASSLSRDSGANVLTF. The CDR3, as DNA: TGTGCCAGCAGCTTAAGCCGTGACTCTGGGGCCAACGTCCTGACTTTC.

The table lists this clonotype with a few counts. The chain joins TRBV5-4 to TRBJ1-4; D gene uncertain. This CDR3 spans 15 amino acids. Germline-derived CDR1 and CDR2 are SGHNT and YYREEE (reference sequence). The V end lost 2 bases, the J end lost 8 bases, and 16 bases lay between the germline ends. As DNA, the CDR3 is TGTGCCAGCAGCTTTGACGGGTCGGAGGGCGAAAAACTGTTTTTT. Amino acids: CASSFDGSEGEKLFF.

In its sample, this clonotype was seen many times. The chain couples TRBV9 to TRBJ2-3; D ambiguous. The germline V gene has CDR1 SGDLS and CDR2 YYNGEE. V lost 4 bases and J lost 3, with 12 bases in between. This CDR3 has 14 residues. CDR3 sequence (DNA): TGTGCCAGCAGCCTAGACTCCCCAACAGATACGCAGTATTTT. Protein: CASSLDSPTDTQYF.

The chain carries TRBV5-8 and TRBJ2-2, with 8 bases aligning to TRBD1. Germline V lookup: CDR1 SGHTS, CDR2 YDEGEE. CDR3 length: 16 amino acids. The J segment lost 2 bases and the V segment lost 4 bases, leaving 7 bases of the junction unmatched. CDR3 nucleotides: TGTGCCAGCAGCACGACCGGACAGGGTAACACCGGGGAGCTGTTTTTT. Translation: CASSTTGQGNTGELFF.

This clonotype was counted only a few times. This chain joins TRBV29-1 and TRBJ2-1; 11 bases fit TRBD1. J was trimmed by 7 bases and V by 6 bases; bases with no gene match: 5. The germline gives CDR1 SQVTM, CDR2 ANQGSEA. CDR3 length equals 13 residues. The CDR3 DNA sequence: TGCAGCGTCTTTGGGACAGGGGGAAATGAGCAGTTCTTC. It translates to CSVFGTGGNEQFF.

The V gene is TRBV27, the J gene TRBJ2-1; 12 bases agree with TRBD2. Germline trimming cut 2 bases from V and 5 bases from J; bases unmatched to any gene: 4. Per the germline V gene, CDR1 is MNHEY and CDR2 is SMNVEV (reference sequence). This CDR3 spans 16 amino acids. In DNA, the CDR3 is TGTGCCAGCAGTTTACTCCCTAGCGGGGGGGACAATGAGCAGTTCTTC. Amino acids: CASSLLPSGGDNEQFF.

This clonotype came up a few times. The rearrangement joins TRBV4-1 to TRBJ2-7; D is undetermined. Germline-derived CDR1 and CDR2 are MGHRA and YSYEKL. V was shortened by 4 bases and J by 5 bases, with 18 bases between the two germline ends. This CDR3 region has 15 residues. CDR3 DNA: TGCGCCAGCAGCCGACTGATCAGGAATTTCCACGAGCAGTACTTC. Amino acid sequence: CASSRLIRNFHEQYF.

This clonotype came up a few times. This chain uses TRBV6-1 with TRBJ1-1; D gene uncertain. The CDR3 covers 10 residues. Germline values: CDR1 MNHNS, CDR2 SASEGT. The V gene lost 8 bases and the J gene lost 9 bases, with 10 bases spanning the gap. This chain's CDR3 is CASLEKKAFF. The CDR3 nucleotides are TGTGCCAGCTTGGAGAAAAAAGCTTTCTTT.

The chain uses TRBV5-1 and TRBJ1-6; a weak D match, TRBD1 (5 bases). Germline CDR1 is SGHRS and CDR2 is YFSETQ. There are 15 residues in the CDR3. Trimming took off 0 bases at V and 5 bases at J, with 9 bases between the two ends. As DNA, the CDR3 is TGCGCCAGCAGCTTGGCCAGGACACATAATTCACCCCTCCACTTT. Protein sequence: CASSLARTHNSPLHF.